This T cell receptor beta chain was obtained from a study of beta chain features in type 1 diabetes. Looking at the study overall: Age, gender, cell numbers and subset yield matched between patients and controls.

The CDR3 loop spans 15 amino acids. Germline lookup yields CDR1 SGHTA and CDR2 FQGNSA. The ends lost 1 base at V and 3 bases at J; junction bases unmatched: 3. Details on this clone: Other DNA variants within this sample encode the same CDR3.

The isolated RNA, all of it, was reverse transcribed, so expressed TCRB transcripts were what got sequenced. Samples of naive, central memory and regulatory T cells yielded a mean of about 3.4 million reads. The protocol was immunoSEQ multiplex PCR, while the TCRdb copy is restricted to in-frame clones and leaves out a portion. In the table there are about 300,000 clones, under 8.5% of which are singletons. Sequenced material: central memory CD4+ T cells from blood. V usage is TRBV7-2 and J usage is TRBJ2-7, with TRBD2 matching 10 bases. This TCR was recovered from a woman younger than 30 in good health. CDR3 residues: CASSLGPSGSYEQYF. The CDR3 DNA reads as TGTGCCAGCAGCTTAGGCCCTAGCGGGAGCTACGAGCAGTACTTC. Looking up the rest from reference TRBV7-2 and TRBJ2-7 gives the full variable domain: GAGVSQSPSNKVTEKGKDVELRCDPISGHTALYWYRQSLGQGLEFLIYFQGNSAPDKSGLPSDRFSAERTGGSVSTLTIQRTQQEDSAVYLCASSLGPSGSYEQYFGPGTRLTVT.